What follows is one T cell receptor (beta chain) and its context. A junction boundary mismatches the germline segment, possibly from a read error. Assay used: immunoSEQ multiplex PCR; TCRdb lists only in-frame clones, some missing. The repertoire holds around 65,000 clones, around four fifths seen once, with 5% to 5.5% in the top ten. These data belong to a study of pediatric ulcerative colitis. The CDR3 consists of 11 residues. Germline values: CDR1 SNHLY, CDR2 FYNNEI. The material sequenced was blood. The sequence derives from a boy aged 5 to 17 with moderate ulcerative colitis. V is TRBV2 and J is TRBJ2-1; D possibly matches TRBD1 or TRBD2 (5 bases each). The CDR3 DNA reads TGTGCCAGCAGTGTGTATGGGACCGTCGTCTTC. It encodes CASSVYGTVVF.